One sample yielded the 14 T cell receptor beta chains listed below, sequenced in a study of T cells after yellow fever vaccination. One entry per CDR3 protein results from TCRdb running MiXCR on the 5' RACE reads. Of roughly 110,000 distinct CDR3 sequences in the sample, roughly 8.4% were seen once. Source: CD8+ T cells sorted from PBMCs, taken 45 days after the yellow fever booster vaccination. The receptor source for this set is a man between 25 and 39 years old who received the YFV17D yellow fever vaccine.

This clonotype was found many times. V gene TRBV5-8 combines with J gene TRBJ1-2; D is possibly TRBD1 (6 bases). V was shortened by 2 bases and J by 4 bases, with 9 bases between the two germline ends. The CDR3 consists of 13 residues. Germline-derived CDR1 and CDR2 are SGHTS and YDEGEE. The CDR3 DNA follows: TGTGCCAGCAGCTTACCGGACAGCTATGGCTACACCTTC. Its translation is CASSLPDSYGYTF.

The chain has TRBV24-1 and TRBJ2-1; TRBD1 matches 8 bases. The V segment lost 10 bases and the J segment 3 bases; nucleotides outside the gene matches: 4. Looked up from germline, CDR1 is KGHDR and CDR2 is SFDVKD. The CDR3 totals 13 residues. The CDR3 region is CATPDRGYNEQFF. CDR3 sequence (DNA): TGTGCCACACCTGACAGGGGCTACAATGAGCAGTTCTTC.

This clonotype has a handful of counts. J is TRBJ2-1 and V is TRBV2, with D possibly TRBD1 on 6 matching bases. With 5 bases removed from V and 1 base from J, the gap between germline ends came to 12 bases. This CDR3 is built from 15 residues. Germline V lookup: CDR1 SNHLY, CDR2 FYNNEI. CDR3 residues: CASSSTRGSYNEQFF. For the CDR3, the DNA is TGTGCCAGCAGTTCTACCAGGGGTTCCTACAATGAGCAGTTCTTC.

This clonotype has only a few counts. CDR3 region: CASSPRSESYEQYF. CDR3 DNA sequence: TGCGCCAGCAGCCCACGGTCAGAATCCTACGAGCAGTACTTC. The rearrangement uses TRBV5-1 and TRBJ2-7; D remains ambiguous. The V gene's germline CDR1 is SGHRS and CDR2 YFSETQ. The CDR3 is 14 residues long. V gave up 4 bases and J gave up 1 base, with 12 bases separating them.

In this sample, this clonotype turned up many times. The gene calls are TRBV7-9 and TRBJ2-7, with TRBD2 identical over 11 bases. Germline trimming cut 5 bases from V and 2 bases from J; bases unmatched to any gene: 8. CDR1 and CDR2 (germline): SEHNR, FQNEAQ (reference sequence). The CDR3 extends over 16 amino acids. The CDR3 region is CASSVIGLAGTYEQYF. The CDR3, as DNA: TGTGCCAGCAGCGTAATCGGACTAGCGGGTACCTACGAGCAGTACTTC.

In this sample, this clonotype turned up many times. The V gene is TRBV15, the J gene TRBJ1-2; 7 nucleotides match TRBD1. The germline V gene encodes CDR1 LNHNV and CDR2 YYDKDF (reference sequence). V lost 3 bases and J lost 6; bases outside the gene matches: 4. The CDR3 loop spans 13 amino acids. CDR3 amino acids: CATSSRQGDGYTF. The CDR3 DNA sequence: TGTGCCACCAGCAGCCGACAGGGTGATGGCTACACCTTC.

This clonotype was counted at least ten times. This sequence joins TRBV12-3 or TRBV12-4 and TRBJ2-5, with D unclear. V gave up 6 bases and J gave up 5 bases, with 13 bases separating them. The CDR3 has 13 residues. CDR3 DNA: TGTGCCAGCAGCCCGAACCCTCTGGAGACCCAGTACTTC. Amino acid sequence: CASSPNPLETQYF.

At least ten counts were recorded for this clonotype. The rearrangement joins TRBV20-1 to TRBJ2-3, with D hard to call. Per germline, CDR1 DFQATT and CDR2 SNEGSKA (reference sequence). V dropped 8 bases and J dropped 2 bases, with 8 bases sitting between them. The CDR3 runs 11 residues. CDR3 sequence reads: CSSWITDTQYF. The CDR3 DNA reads TGCAGTTCCTGGATCACAGATACGCAGTATTTT.

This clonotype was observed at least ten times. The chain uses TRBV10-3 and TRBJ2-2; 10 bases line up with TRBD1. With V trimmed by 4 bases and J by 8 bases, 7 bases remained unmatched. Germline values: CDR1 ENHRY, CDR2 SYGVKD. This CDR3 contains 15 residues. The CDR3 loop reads CAISGGTGAPGELFF. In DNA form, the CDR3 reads TGTGCCATCAGTGGAGGGACAGGGGCTCCGGGGGAGCTGTTTTTT.

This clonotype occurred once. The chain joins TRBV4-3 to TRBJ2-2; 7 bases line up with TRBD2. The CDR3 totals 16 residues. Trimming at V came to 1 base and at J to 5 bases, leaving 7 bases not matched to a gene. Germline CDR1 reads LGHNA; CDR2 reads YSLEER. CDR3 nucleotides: TGCGCCAGCAGCCAAGGACTAGCCGAATTAACCGGGGAGCTGTTTTTT. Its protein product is CASSQGLAELTGELFF.

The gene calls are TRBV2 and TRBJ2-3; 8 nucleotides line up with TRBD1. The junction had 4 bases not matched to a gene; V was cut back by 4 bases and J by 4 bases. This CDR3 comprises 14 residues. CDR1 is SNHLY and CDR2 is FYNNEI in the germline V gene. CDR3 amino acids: CASSGPGGSDTQYF. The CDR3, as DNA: TGTGCCAGCAGTGGCCCAGGGGGCTCAGATACGCAGTATTTT.

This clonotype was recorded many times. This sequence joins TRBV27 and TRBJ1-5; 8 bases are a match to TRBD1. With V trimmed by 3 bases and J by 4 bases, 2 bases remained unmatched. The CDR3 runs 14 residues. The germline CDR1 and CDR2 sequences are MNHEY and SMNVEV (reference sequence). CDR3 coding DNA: TGTGCCAGCAGTTTGGGACAGGCGAATCAGCCCCAGCATTTT. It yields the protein CASSLGQANQPQHF.

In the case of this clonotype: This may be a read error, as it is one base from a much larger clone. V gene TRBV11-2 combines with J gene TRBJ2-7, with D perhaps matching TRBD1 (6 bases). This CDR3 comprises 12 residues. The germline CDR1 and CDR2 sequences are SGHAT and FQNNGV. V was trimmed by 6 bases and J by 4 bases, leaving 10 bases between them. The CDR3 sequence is CASRPQGYEQYF. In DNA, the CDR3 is TGTGCCAGCAGACCTCAGGGGTACGAGCAGTACTTC.

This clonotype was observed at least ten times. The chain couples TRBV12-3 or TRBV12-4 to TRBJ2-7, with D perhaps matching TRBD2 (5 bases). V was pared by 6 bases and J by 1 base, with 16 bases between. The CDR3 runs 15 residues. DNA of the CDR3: TGTGCCAGCAGCCCCGCAATGAGGGCGTCCTACGAGCAGTACTTC. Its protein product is CASSPAMRASYEQYF.